These 9 T cell receptor beta chains originate from one sample sequenced in a study of blood T cell repertoires in COVID-19. TCRdb's copy holds only in-frame clones and misses some; the assay was immunoSEQ multiplex PCR. The sample shows around 150,000 clones, 80% to 90% of them seen only once. Sequencing input: PBMCs or T cells enriched from blood (not recorded which). The receptor source for this set is a man aged 50-59 years who had recovered from COVID-19.

This clone was picked up a small number of times. The J gene is TRBJ1-1, the V gene TRBV5-6, with 9 nucleotides matching TRBD1. The junction had 5 bases not matched to a gene; V was cut back by 4 bases and J by 7 bases. This CDR3 has 13 amino acids. The V gene's germline CDR1 is SGHDT and CDR2 YYEEEE. Here the CDR3 reads CASSAGQGFEAFF. The DNA for the CDR3 is TGTGCCAGCAGCGCGGGACAGGGCTTTGAAGCTTTCTTT.

V and J are TRBV9 and TRBJ2-1; a possible D gene is TRBD1 (6 bases). Trimming pared 3 bases from V and 9 bases from J, leaving 10 bases between. The germline V gene encodes CDR1 SGDLS and CDR2 YYNGEE. The CDR3 is 12 residues long. In nucleotides, the CDR3 is TGTGCCAGCAGCGGAGGGGGTGGTGAGCAGTTCTTC. It is translated as CASSGGGGEQFF.

The chain is built from TRBV24-1 and TRBJ2-1; D is perhaps TRBD1 (6 bases). CDR3 length equals 13 residues. CDR1 and CDR2 (germline): KGHDR, SFDVKD. V shed 9 bases and J shed 3 bases, with 11 bases lying between them. In DNA form, the CDR3 reads TGTGCCACCCAAGGACAGAACTACAATGAGCAGTTCTTC. Translating gives CATQGQNYNEQFF.

A single count supports this clone. The J gene is TRBJ1-6, the V gene TRBV3-1 (or the pseudogene TRBV3-2); 8 positions agree with TRBD1. Germline CDR1 reads LGHDT; CDR2 reads YNNKEL (reference sequence). The V segment lost 5 bases and the J segment 10 bases; nucleotides outside the gene matches: 7. This CDR3 comprises 14 residues. The DNA for the CDR3 is TGTGCCAGCAGCTCAGGACAGGGTCAATCACCCCTCCACTTT. This translates into CASSSGQGQSPLHF.

V gene TRBV7-8 combines with J gene TRBJ1-1, with D perhaps TRBD1 (6 bases). In germline, CDR1 is SGHVS, CDR2 FQNEAQ. This CDR3 is built from 14 residues. The V end was cut by 5 bases, the J end by 4 bases, with 14 bases between. The CDR3 DNA sequence: TGTGCCAGCAGCCAAGTGCTAGGGGGCACTGAAGCTTTCTTT. Translated, it gives CASSQVLGGTEAFF.

The CDR3 here is CASSQEGRGGLGEQFF. CDR3 coding DNA: TGTGCCAGCAGCCAAGAAGGACGCGGGGGGTTAGGTGAGCAGTTCTTC. The chain links TRBV4-2 to TRBJ2-1; 8 positions agree with TRBD2. V shed 0 bases, J shed 9 bases, and the junction held 10 bases outside the gene matches. Germline V gene sequence: CDR1 LGHNA, CDR2 YNFKEQ. The CDR3 extends over 16 amino acids.

V usage is TRBV10-3 and J usage is TRBJ1-5; TRBD1 is a possible D gene (5 bases). CDR1 is ENHRY, CDR2 SYGVKD, per germline. Trimming shortened V by 2 bases and J by 4 bases, and 12 bases separated the two germline ends. CDR3 length: 15 amino acids. The CDR3 reads CAISEVSGWNQPQHF. The CDR3 DNA sequence: TGTGCCATCAGTGAGGTGTCAGGGTGGAATCAGCCCCAGCATTTT.

This chain joins TRBV30 and TRBJ1-3; D not resolved. Trimming left V 1 base short and J 0 bases short, with 10 bases between. The CDR3 is 15 amino acids. Germline CDR1 is GTSNPN and CDR2 is SVGIG (reference sequence). This CDR3 is CAWSDTGSSGNTIYF. CDR3 coding DNA: TGTGCCTGGAGTGATACGGGAAGCTCTGGAAACACCATATATTTT.

The chain has TRBV18 and TRBJ1-5; no clear D gene. V lost 6 bases, J lost 3 bases, and 15 bases lay in between. Germline V gene data show CDR1 as KGHSH and CDR2 as LQKENI. The CDR3 contains 15 residues. The CDR3 spells CASSSGALSNQPQHF. The CDR3 DNA reads TGTGCCAGCTCCTCGGGAGCCCTTTCCAATCAGCCCCAGCATTTT. Filled out from reference TRBV18 and TRBJ1-5, the complete variable domain reads NAGVMQNPRHLVRRRGQEARLRCSPMKGHSHVYWYRQLPEEGLKFMVYLQKENIIDESGMPKERFSAEFPKEGPSILRIQQVVRGDSAAYFCASSSGALSNQPQHFGDGTRLSIL.